These T cell receptor beta chains were read from a single sample in a study of blood T cell repertoires in COVID-19. Profiling relied on immunoSEQ multiplex PCR, and the TCRdb table lists in-frame clones only, not all of them. The sample consists of roughly 110,000 clones, about four fifths of them appearing once. Sequences were obtained from peripheral blood. These receptors all stem from a human donor in a cohort sampled during active COVID-19. The CDR3 runs from the conserved cysteine through the conserved F or W. The order of the fields is D gene, clone size, J gene, V gene, CDR3 protein, CDR3 DNA. The D gene is left open where the match is weak. Rows give clone size only sometimes, using once, few, many, or a class for an expanded clone.

d_call: TRBD1
clone_size: .
j_call: TRBJ1-5
v_call: TRBV5-8
cdr3_aa: CASSPTGGGNQPQHF
cdr3_nt: TGTGCCAGCAGCCCGACAGGGGGCGGGAATCAGCCCCAGCATTTT

d_call: TRBD1
clone_size: .
j_call: TRBJ1-4
v_call: TRBV6-5
cdr3_aa: CASSYLGQGGLFF
cdr3_nt: TGTGCCAGCAGTTACTTGGGACAGGGGGGACTGTTTTTT

d_call: .
clone_size: .
j_call: TRBJ1-1
v_call: TRBV2
cdr3_aa: CASSAGVNTEAFF
cdr3_nt: TGTGCCAGCAGTGCTGGAGTGAACACTGAAGCTTTCTTT

d_call: TRBD2
clone_size: once
j_call: TRBJ2-3
v_call: TRBV3-1/TRBV3-2
cdr3_aa: CASSQAGGRFKGPRTDTQYF
cdr3_nt: TGTGCCAGCAGCCAAGCTGGCGGGAGGTTTAAAGGGCCAAGGACAGATACGCAGTATTTT

d_call: TRBD1
clone_size: .
j_call: TRBJ1-2
v_call: TRBV18
cdr3_aa: CASSWQGDYGYTF
cdr3_nt: TGTGCCAGCTCATGGCAGGGGGACTATGGCTACACCTTC

d_call: TRBD1
clone_size: few
j_call: TRBJ1-5
v_call: TRBV19
cdr3_aa: CASTPDRVGNQPQHF
cdr3_nt: TGTGCCAGTACCCCGGACAGGGTGGGCAATCAGCCCCAGCATTTT

d_call: .
clone_size: few
j_call: TRBJ1-1
v_call: TRBV5-1
cdr3_aa: CASSTGQMNTEAFF
cdr3_nt: TGCGCCAGCAGTACCGGACAGATGAACACTGAAGCTTTCTTT

d_call: TRBD1
clone_size: .
j_call: TRBJ1-5
v_call: TRBV19
cdr3_aa: CASSTMGQGGRWPQHF
cdr3_nt: TGTGCCAGTAGTACGATGGGACAGGGGGGTAGGTGGCCCCAGCATTTT

d_call: TRBD2
clone_size: .
j_call: TRBJ2-5
v_call: TRBV6-2/TRBV6-3
cdr3_aa: CASSFSGGPQQETQYF
cdr3_nt: TGTGCCAGCAGTTTTTCGGGGGGGCCCCAGCAAGAGACCCAGTACTTC

d_call: .
clone_size: .
j_call: TRBJ2-5
v_call: TRBV6-2/TRBV6-3
cdr3_aa: CASSSSETQYF
cdr3_nt: TGTGCCAGCAGTTCTAGCGAGACCCAGTACTTC

d_call: TRBD2
clone_size: few
j_call: TRBJ2-1
v_call: TRBV20-1
cdr3_aa: CSASRASGSNEQFF
cdr3_nt: TGCAGTGCTAGTAGGGCTAGCGGGAGCAATGAGCAGTTCTTC

d_call: .
clone_size: .
j_call: TRBJ2-5
v_call: TRBV27
cdr3_aa: CASSLVFRETQYF
cdr3_nt: TGTGCCAGCAGTTTAGTGTTTCGGGAGACCCAGTACTTC

d_call: .
clone_size: few
j_call: TRBJ1-5
v_call: TRBV18
cdr3_aa: CASSPPTRGEGNQPQHF
cdr3_nt: TGTGCCAGCTCACCACCCACACGGGGAGAGGGCAATCAGCCCCAGCATTTT

d_call: TRBD1
clone_size: few
j_call: TRBJ1-1
v_call: TRBV10-3
cdr3_aa: CAISAGGLSEAFF
cdr3_nt: TGTGCCATCAGTGCAGGGGGCTTGTCTGAAGCTTTCTTT

d_call: .
clone_size: few
j_call: TRBJ1-5
v_call: TRBV2
cdr3_aa: CASSEERVFSNQPQHF
cdr3_nt: TGTGCCAGCAGTGAGGAACGGGTCTTCAGCAATCAGCCCCAGCATTTT

d_call: .
clone_size: .
j_call: TRBJ2-7
v_call: TRBV3-1/TRBV3-2
cdr3_aa: CASSQDPEGEQYF
cdr3_nt: TGTGCCAGCAGCCAAGATCCGGAGGGCGAGCAGTACTTC

d_call: TRBD2
clone_size: .
j_call: TRBJ2-1
v_call: TRBV7-6
cdr3_aa: CASSRLAGVSSYNEQFF
cdr3_nt: TGTGCCAGCAGCCGACTAGCGGGAGTGAGCTCCTACAATGAGCAGTTCTTC

d_call: TRBD2
clone_size: many
j_call: TRBJ2-7
v_call: TRBV30
cdr3_aa: CAWSGLAGGVYEQYF
cdr3_nt: TGTGCCTGGAGTGGTTTAGCGGGAGGGGTCTACGAGCAGTACTTC

d_call: .
clone_size: .
j_call: TRBJ2-7
v_call: TRBV27
cdr3_aa: CASSPKTWTPSYEQYF
cdr3_nt: TGTGCCAGCAGTCCAAAAACATGGACACCCTCCTACGAGCAGTACTTC

d_call: .
clone_size: .
j_call: TRBJ2-2
v_call: TRBV6-5
cdr3_aa: CASWGAGVVTGELFF
cdr3_nt: TGTGCCAGCTGGGGGGCGGGAGTAGTAACCGGGGAGCTGTTTTTT

d_call: .
clone_size: .
j_call: TRBJ2-7
v_call: TRBV28
cdr3_aa: CASSPDTLEYEQYF
cdr3_nt: TGTGCCAGCAGTCCGGACACCTTGGAGTACGAGCAGTACTTC

d_call: TRBD1
clone_size: few
j_call: TRBJ2-1
v_call: TRBV5-1
cdr3_aa: CASPLKTGEPYNEQFF
cdr3_nt: TGCGCCAGCCCCTTGAAAACAGGGGAGCCCTACAATGAGCAGTTCTTC

d_call: TRBD2
clone_size: .
j_call: TRBJ2-1
v_call: TRBV5-8
cdr3_aa: CASSLWREAYNEQFF
cdr3_nt: TGTGCCAGCAGCTTGTGGCGGGAGGCTTACAATGAGCAGTTCTTC

d_call: TRBD2
clone_size: .
j_call: TRBJ2-3
v_call: TRBV4-1
cdr3_aa: CASSRSGLAESTDTQYF
cdr3_nt: TGCGCCAGCAGCCGCTCTGGACTAGCGGAGAGCACAGATACGCAGTATTTT

d_call: .
clone_size: .
j_call: TRBJ1-2
v_call: TRBV27
cdr3_aa: CASSLSAGVYGYTF
cdr3_nt: TGTGCCAGCAGTTTATCAGCGGGGGTGTATGGCTACACCTTC

d_call: TRBD2
clone_size: few
j_call: TRBJ2-3
v_call: TRBV5-4
cdr3_aa: CASSQAGVSDTQYF
cdr3_nt: TGTGCCAGCAGCCAAGCGGGAGTGTCAGATACGCAGTATTTT

d_call: .
clone_size: .
j_call: TRBJ2-1
v_call: TRBV11-3
cdr3_aa: CASSQLGNGEQFF
cdr3_nt: TGTGCCAGCAGCCAACTAGGGAATGGTGAGCAGTTCTTC

d_call: .
clone_size: .
j_call: TRBJ2-1
v_call: TRBV7-9
cdr3_aa: CASSSGAGATSYNEQFF
cdr3_nt: TGTGCCAGCAGCTCGGGGGCGGGAGCCACGTCCTACAATGAGCAGTTCTTC

d_call: .
clone_size: .
j_call: TRBJ2-1
v_call: TRBV18
cdr3_aa: CASSPPMGLDNEQFF
cdr3_nt: TGTGCCAGCTCACCGCCGATGGGCTTGGACAATGAGCAGTTCTTC

d_call: TRBD1
clone_size: .
j_call: TRBJ1-3
v_call: TRBV5-1
cdr3_aa: CASSSGQISGNTIYF
cdr3_nt: TGCGCCAGCAGCTCGGGACAGATCTCTGGAAACACCATATATTTT

d_call: TRBD1
clone_size: few
j_call: TRBJ2-1
v_call: TRBV6-5
cdr3_aa: CASRPQGATYNEQFF
cdr3_nt: TGTGCCAGCAGGCCACAGGGGGCCACCTACAATGAGCAGTTCTTC

d_call: .
clone_size: .
j_call: TRBJ1-2
v_call: TRBV19
cdr3_aa: CASSTAILTSYGYTF
cdr3_nt: TGTGCCAGTAGTACAGCCATCTTAACTAGCTATGGCTACACCTTC

d_call: .
clone_size: .
j_call: TRBJ1-4
v_call: TRBV28
cdr3_aa: CAGGGINEKLFF
cdr3_nt: TGTGCCGGGGGGGGGATTAATGAAAAACTGTTTTTT

d_call: TRBD2
clone_size: once
j_call: TRBJ2-4
v_call: TRBV7-9
cdr3_aa: CASSSSGADIQYF
cdr3_nt: TGTGCCAGCAGCTCCAGCGGGGCGGACATTCAGTACTTC

d_call: TRBD2
clone_size: .
j_call: TRBJ2-2
v_call: TRBV27
cdr3_aa: CASTSRGGTAGELFF
cdr3_nt: TGTGCCAGCACCTCCCGGGGGGGTACGGCCGGGGAGCTGTTTTTT

d_call: TRBD2
clone_size: .
j_call: TRBJ2-2
v_call: TRBV7-2
cdr3_aa: CASSLTSGANTGELFF
cdr3_nt: TGTGCCAGCAGCTTAACTAGCGGGGCGAACACCGGGGAGCTGTTTTTT

d_call: TRBD2
clone_size: once
j_call: TRBJ2-1
v_call: TRBV5-1
cdr3_aa: CASTSQGLAGNSEQFF
cdr3_nt: TGCGCCAGCACCTCACAGGGACTAGCGGGAAATAGTGAGCAGTTCTTC

d_call: .
clone_size: .
j_call: TRBJ2-7
v_call: TRBV28
cdr3_aa: CASTRDSGEQYF
cdr3_nt: TGTGCCAGCACGCGGGACAGCGGGGAGCAGTACTTC

d_call: TRBD2
clone_size: .
j_call: TRBJ2-7
v_call: TRBV7-2
cdr3_aa: CASSSSGLAGYEQYF
cdr3_nt: TGTGCCAGCAGCTCCTCCGGACTAGCGGGCTACGAGCAGTACTTC

d_call: TRBD1
clone_size: .
j_call: TRBJ2-5
v_call: TRBV13
cdr3_aa: CASSPGQGPKTQYF
cdr3_nt: TGTGCCAGCAGCCCCGGACAGGGTCCGAAGACCCAGTACTTC

d_call: TRBD1
clone_size: .
j_call: TRBJ2-2
v_call: TRBV10-2
cdr3_aa: CASSALGQGSTGELFF
cdr3_nt: TGCGCCAGCAGTGCTTTGGGACAGGGATCGACCGGGGAGCTGTTTTTT

d_call: TRBD2
clone_size: .
j_call: TRBJ2-1
v_call: TRBV7-2
cdr3_aa: CASSGGLAGVIEQFF
cdr3_nt: TGTGCCAGCAGCGGAGGACTAGCGGGAGTTATTGAGCAGTTCTTC

d_call: .
clone_size: .
j_call: TRBJ2-3
v_call: TRBV10-3
cdr3_aa: CAITRPGIDTQYF
cdr3_nt: TGTGCCATCACTCGGCCAGGCATAGATACGCAGTATTTT

d_call: TRBD1
clone_size: .
j_call: TRBJ1-1
v_call: TRBV7-9
cdr3_aa: CASRRGQANTEAFF
cdr3_nt: TGTGCCAGCAGACGGGGACAGGCGAACACTGAAGCTTTCTTT

d_call: .
clone_size: .
j_call: TRBJ2-7
v_call: TRBV5-1
cdr3_aa: CASSLTAGAPYEQYF
cdr3_nt: TGCGCCAGCAGCTTGACCGCAGGGGCTCCCTACGAGCAGTACTTC